The 10 T cell receptor beta chains below all came from one sample that was sequenced in a study of T cell responses to AZD1222 COVID-19 vaccine (dated by TCRdb to the early 2020s). The library was produced with the immunoSEQ multiplex PCR assay. TCRdb took this table from immuneACCESS and kept in-frame rearrangements with V and J called. Such tables lack part of the clones; where checked against another copy, unresolved V genes explain under half of the gap, and the rest is unexplained. Within this sample are 120,000 to 150,000 clones, with around nine tenths of them counted one time only. Of the sample, 5.2% falls within the top ten clones. The time point label, read with the paper, signifies: baseline before first vaccination. Here the sequenced sample was peripheral blood, taken on day 0 of AZD1222 vaccination. Receptors originate from an adult in good health.

This rearrangement joins TRBV27 to TRBJ2-7; D uncertain. Trimming stripped 2 bases from V and 3 bases from J, with 8 bases between. Germline CDR1 and CDR2: MNHEY and SMNVEV (reference sequence). CDR3 length equals 13 residues. In DNA form, the CDR3 reads TGTGCCAGCAGTTTAAAATCTATCTACGAGCAGTACTTC. Its protein product is CASSLKSIYEQYF.

The CDR3 is CASSQSGGNTEAFF. DNA of the CDR3: TGTGCCAGCAGTCAATCAGGGGGGAACACTGAAGCTTTCTTT. This rearrangement joins TRBV5-4 to TRBJ1-1; TRBD1 matches at 7 bases. The length of the CDR3 is 14 residues. With 5 bases clipped from V and 1 base from J, the junction kept 5 bases outside the gene matches. CDR1 is SGHNT and CDR2 is YYREEE in the germline V gene (reference sequence).

The V and J genes are TRBV5-4 and TRBJ2-7; 7 positions match TRBD1. The V gene's germline CDR1 is SGHNT and CDR2 YYREEE (reference sequence). The CDR3 has 14 residues. With V trimmed by 4 bases and J by 7 bases, 11 bases remained unmatched. The CDR3 is CASSSYRGRLEQYF. In DNA, the CDR3 is TGTGCCAGCAGCAGTTACAGGGGTCGCTTGGAGCAGTACTTC.

The chain couples TRBV2 to TRBJ1-2; tentatively, D is TRBD1 (5 bases). The CDR3 has 11 residues. V lost 6 bases and J lost 6, with 8 bases in between. Germline-derived CDR1 and CDR2 are SNHLY and FYNNEI. DNA of the CDR3: TGTGCCAGCAGAGCAGGGCATGGCTACACCTTC. Its translation: CASRAGHGYTF. The whole variable domain, remainder taken from reference TRBV2 and TRBJ1-2, is EPEVTQTPSHQVTQMGQEVILRCVPISNHLYFYWYRQILGQKVEFLVSFYNNEISEKSEIFDDQFSVERPDGSNFTLKIRSTKLEDSAMYFCASRAGHGYTFGSGTRLTVV.

The V and J genes are TRBV4-1 and TRBJ2-7; 10 bases fit TRBD1. CDR1 and CDR2 (germline): MGHRA, YSYEKL. The CDR3 loop spans 17 amino acids. The trim removed 2 bases at V and 0 bases at J, leaving 7 bases unmatched. The CDR3 bases are TGCGCCAGCAGCCAACTCTTTGGGACAGGGGCCTCCTACGAGCAGTACTTC. Translated, it gives CASSQLFGTGASYEQYF.

In the case of this clone: A junction end diverges from the germline sequence, so it may reflect a read error. The CDR3, as DNA: TGTGCCAGCAGCGTAGACGGGTCCTACAATTCACCCCTCCACTTT. As protein: CASSVDGSYNSPLHF. This sequence joins TRBV9 and TRBJ1-6; D gene ambiguous. The CDR3 is 15 amino acids. The germline gives CDR1 SGDLS, CDR2 YYNGEE.

This clone was observed a single time. The chain employs TRBV15 and TRBJ2-3; weak D call: TRBD2 (6 bases). This CDR3 spans 16 amino acids. The ends were cut back, 2 bases at V and 1 base at J, with 13 bases in the middle. Per germline, CDR1 LNHNV and CDR2 YYDKDF (reference sequence). CDR3 bases: TGTGCCACCAGCAGATCTCTAGCGAAAGGCACAGATACGCAGTATTTT. Residues: CATSRSLAKGTDTQYF. The entire variable domain, with the rest obtained from reference TRBV15 and TRBJ2-3, is as follows: DAMVIQNPRYQVTQFGKPVTLSCSQTLNHNVMYWYQQKSSQAPKLLFHYYDKDFNNEADTPDNFQSRRPNTSFCFLDIRSPGLGDTAMYLCATSRSLAKGTDTQYFGPGTRLTVL.

Only a few counts were recorded for this clone. This chain uses TRBV29-1 with TRBJ1-2, with 12 bases identical to TRBD1. CDR1 is SQVTM and CDR2 is ANQGSEA in the germline V gene. With V trimmed by 6 bases and J by 6 bases, 8 bases remained unmatched. The CDR3 extends over 14 amino acids. CDR3 sequence (DNA): TGCAGCGTGCGAGGGGACAGGGGGCGGAATGGCTACACCTTC. It translates to CSVRGDRGRNGYTF.

The CDR3 DNA sequence: TGTGCCAGCAGCTTAGCACAGGGCTTTTCCTACGAGCAGTACTTC. Protein product: CASSLAQGFSYEQYF. V usage is TRBV7-2 and J usage is TRBJ2-7; D may be TRBD1 (6 bases). Trimming left V 0 bases short and J 1 base short, with 10 bases between. The CDR3 contains 15 residues. Germline V gene sequence: CDR1 SGHTA, CDR2 FQGNSA.

The genes are TRBV5-4 and TRBJ2-3; perhaps TRBD2 as D (6 bases). CDR3 length: 14 amino acids. Germline V lookup: CDR1 SGHNT, CDR2 YYREEE (reference sequence). Trimming took 4 bases from V and 1 from J, leaving 10 bases between them. The CDR3 bases are TGTGCCAGCAGCGCCGGGGGTGGCACAGATACGCAGTATTTT. As protein: CASSAGGGTDTQYF.